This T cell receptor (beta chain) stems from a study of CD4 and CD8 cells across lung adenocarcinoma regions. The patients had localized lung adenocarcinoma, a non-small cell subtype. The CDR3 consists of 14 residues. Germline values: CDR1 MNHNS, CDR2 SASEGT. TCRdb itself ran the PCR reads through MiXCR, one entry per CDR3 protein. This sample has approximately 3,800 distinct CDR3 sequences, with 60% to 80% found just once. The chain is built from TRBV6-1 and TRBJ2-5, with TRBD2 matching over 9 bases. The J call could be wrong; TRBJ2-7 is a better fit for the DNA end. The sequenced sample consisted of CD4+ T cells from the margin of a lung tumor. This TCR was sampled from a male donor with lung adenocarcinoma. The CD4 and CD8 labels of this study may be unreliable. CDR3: CASSSGGQGDEQYF. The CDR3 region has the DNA TGTGCCAGCAGCAGCGGGGGGCAGGGAGACGAGCAGTACTTC.